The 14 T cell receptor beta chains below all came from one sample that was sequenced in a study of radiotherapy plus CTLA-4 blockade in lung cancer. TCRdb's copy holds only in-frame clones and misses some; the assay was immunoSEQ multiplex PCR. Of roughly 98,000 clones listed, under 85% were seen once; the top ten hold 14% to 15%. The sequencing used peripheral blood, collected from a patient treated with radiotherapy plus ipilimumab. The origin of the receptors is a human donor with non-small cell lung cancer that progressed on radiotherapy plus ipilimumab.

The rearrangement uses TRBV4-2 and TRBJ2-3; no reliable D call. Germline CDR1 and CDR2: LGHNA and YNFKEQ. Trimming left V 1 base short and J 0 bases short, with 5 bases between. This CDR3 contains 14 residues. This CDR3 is CASSQGTSTDTQYF. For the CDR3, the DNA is TGTGCCAGCAGCCAAGGGACGAGCACAGATACGCAGTATTTT.

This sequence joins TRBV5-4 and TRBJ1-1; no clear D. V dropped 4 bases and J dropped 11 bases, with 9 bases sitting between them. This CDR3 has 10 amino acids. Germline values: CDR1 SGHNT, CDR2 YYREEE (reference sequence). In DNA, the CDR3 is TGTGCCAGCAGCCCCTGGCGGGCTTTCTTT. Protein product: CASSPWRAFF.

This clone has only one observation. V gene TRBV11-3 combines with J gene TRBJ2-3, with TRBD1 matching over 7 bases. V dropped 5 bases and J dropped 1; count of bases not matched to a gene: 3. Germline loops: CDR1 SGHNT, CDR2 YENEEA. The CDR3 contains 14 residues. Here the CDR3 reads CASSKGQGTDTQYF. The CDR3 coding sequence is TGTGCCAGCAGCAAAGGACAGGGCACAGATACGCAGTATTTT.

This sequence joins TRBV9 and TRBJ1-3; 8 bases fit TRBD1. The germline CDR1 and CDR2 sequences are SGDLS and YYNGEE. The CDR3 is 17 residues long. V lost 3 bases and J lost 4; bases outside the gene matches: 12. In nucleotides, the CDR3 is TGTGCCAGCAGCGAGGGGCCCCTAGACAGGGGAGGAAACACCATATATTTT. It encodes CASSEGPLDRGGNTIYF.

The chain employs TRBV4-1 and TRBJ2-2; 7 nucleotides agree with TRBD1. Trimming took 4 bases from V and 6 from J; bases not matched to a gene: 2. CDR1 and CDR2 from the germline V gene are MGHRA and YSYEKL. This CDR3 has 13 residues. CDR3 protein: CASSPRGPGELFF. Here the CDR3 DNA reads TGCGCCAGCAGCCCGAGGGGGCCCGGGGAGCTGTTTTTT.

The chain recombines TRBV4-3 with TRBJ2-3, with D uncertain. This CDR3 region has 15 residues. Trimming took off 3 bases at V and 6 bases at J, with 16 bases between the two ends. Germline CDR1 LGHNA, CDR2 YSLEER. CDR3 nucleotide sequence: TGCGCCAGCAGCCAGACCCCCGGTACGGCGGATACGCAGTATTTT. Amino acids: CASSQTPGTADTQYF.

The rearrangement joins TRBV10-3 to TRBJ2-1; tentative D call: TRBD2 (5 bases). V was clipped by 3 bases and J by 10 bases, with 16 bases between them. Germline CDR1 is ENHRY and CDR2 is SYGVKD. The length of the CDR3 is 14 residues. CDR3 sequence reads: CAISDNLAQGEQFF. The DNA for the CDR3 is TGTGCCATCAGTGATAATCTAGCACAAGGAGAGCAGTTCTTC.

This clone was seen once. The CDR3 nucleotides read TGTGCCAGCAGCCGACCGGGACAGGGAGATGAAAAACTGTTTTTT. Its translation: CASSRPGQGDEKLFF. The chain couples TRBV6-6 to TRBJ1-4; 9 positions match TRBD1. The V gene's germline CDR1 is MNHNY and CDR2 SVGAGI (reference sequence). V lost 6 bases, J lost 6 bases, and 8 bases stayed unmatched. This CDR3 is 15 amino acids long.

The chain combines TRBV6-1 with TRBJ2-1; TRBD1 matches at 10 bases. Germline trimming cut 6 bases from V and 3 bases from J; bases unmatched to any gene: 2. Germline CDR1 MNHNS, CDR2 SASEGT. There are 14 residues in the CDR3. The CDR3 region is CASRDRGDYNEQFF. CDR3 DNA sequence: TGTGCCAGCAGGGACAGGGGGGACTACAATGAGCAGTTCTTC.

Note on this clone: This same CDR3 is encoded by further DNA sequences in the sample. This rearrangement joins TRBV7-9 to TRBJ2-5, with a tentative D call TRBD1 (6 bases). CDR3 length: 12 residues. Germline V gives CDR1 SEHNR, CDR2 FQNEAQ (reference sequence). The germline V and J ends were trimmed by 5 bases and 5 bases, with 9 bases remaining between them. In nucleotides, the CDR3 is TGTGCCAGCAGCCGGACAGTTGAGACCCAGTACTTC. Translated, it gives CASSRTVETQYF.

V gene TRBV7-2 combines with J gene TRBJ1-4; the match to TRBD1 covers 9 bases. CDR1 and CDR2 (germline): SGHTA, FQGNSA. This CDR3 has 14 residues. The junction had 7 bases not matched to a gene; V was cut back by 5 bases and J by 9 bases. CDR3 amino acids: CASSAGQGDKKLFF. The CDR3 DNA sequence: TGTGCCAGCAGCGCGGGACAGGGTGACAAAAAACTGTTTTTT.

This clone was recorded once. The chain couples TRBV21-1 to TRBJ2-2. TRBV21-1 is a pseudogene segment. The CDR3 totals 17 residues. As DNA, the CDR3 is TGTGCCAGCAGCTTTGGATATAATGGGGAGAACACCGGGGAGCTGTTTTTT. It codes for CASSFGYNGENTGELFF.

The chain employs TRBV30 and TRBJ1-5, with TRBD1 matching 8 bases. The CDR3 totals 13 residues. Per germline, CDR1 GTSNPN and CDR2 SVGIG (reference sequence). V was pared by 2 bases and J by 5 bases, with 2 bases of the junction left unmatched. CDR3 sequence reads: CAWSTQGDQPQHF. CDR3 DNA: TGTGCCTGGAGTACACAGGGGGATCAGCCCCAGCATTTT.

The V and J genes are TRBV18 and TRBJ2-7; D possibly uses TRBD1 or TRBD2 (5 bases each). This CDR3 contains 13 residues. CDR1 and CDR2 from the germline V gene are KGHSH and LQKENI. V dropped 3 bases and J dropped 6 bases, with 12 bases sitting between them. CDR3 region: CASSPPGTAEQYF. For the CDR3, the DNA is TGTGCCAGCTCACCCCCCGGGACGGCCGAGCAGTACTTC.